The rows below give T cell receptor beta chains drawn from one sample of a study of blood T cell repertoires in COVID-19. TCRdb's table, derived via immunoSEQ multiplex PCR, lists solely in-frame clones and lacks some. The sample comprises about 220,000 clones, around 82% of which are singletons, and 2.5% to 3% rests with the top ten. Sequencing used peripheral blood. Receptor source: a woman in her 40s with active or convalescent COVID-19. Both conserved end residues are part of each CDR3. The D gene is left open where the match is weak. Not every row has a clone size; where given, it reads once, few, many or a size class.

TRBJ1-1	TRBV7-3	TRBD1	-	TGTGCCAGCAAGAAACAGGGGGCGCGGGACACTGAAGCTTTCTTT	CASKKQGARDTEAFF
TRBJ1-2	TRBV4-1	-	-	TGCGCCAGCAGCCCGCGAGCCGTCGGTTTTCGTGGCTACACCTTC	CASSPRAVGFRGYTF
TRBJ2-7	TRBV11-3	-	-	TGTGCCAGCAGTAGGGCGGGGACTTACGAGCAGTACTTC	CASSRAGTYEQYF
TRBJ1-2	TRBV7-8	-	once	TGTGCCAGCGGATCGGGGTTGGGGGGCTACACCTTC	CASGSGLGGYTF
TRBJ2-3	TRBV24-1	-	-	TGTGCCACCAGTCTTCCGGGCACAGATACGCAGTATTTT	CATSLPGTDTQYF
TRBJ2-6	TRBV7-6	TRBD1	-	TGTGCCAGCAGCTTTACAGGGGGCTCTGGGGCCAACGTCCTGACTTTC	CASSFTGGSGANVLTF
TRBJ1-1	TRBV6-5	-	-	TGTGCCAGCACCAATCGCGGTACTGAAGCTTTCTTT	CASTNRGTEAFF
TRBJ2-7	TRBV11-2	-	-	TGTGCCAGCAGCCATTTATCGTGGCCCCTGCCATACGAGCAGTACTTC	CASSHLSWPLPYEQYF
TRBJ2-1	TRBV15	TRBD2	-	TGTGCCACCAGCAGAGATTGGAGCGGGGGGGCCAGTAATGAGCAGTTCTTC	CATSRDWSGGASNEQFF
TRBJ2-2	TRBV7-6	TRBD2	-	TGTGCCAGCAGCGCAACCGGGACTAGCGGGAGGAGGTTTTTT	CASSATGTSGRRFF
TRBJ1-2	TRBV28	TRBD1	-	TGTGCCAGCACCCTAAGGGGGCGGGAATATGGCTACACCTTC	CASTLRGREYGYTF
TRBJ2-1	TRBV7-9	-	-	TGTGCCAGCAGCCCCTCGGGGAACAATGAGCAGTTCTTC	CASSPSGNNEQFF
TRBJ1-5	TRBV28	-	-	-	CASILGGPNQPQHF
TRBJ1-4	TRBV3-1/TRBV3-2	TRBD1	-	TGTGCCAGCAGCCAAGTAGGGACAGGGTCAATGGAAAAACTGTTTTTT	CASSQVGTGSMEKLFF
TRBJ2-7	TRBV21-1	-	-	TGTGCCAGCATCGGGACAATCTCCTACGAGCAGTACTTC	CASIGTISYEQYF
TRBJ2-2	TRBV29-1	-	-	TGCAGCGCTGGCCGGACCGGGGAGCTGTTTTTT	CSAGRTGELFF
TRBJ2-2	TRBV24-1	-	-	TGTGCCACCAGTGAGCCAGGGGGGACCGGGGAGCTGTTTTTT	CATSEPGGTGELFF
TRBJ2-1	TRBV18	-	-	TGTGCCAGCTCACCTCAGCCCACTAGCTACAATGAGCAGTTCTTC	CASSPQPTSYNEQFF
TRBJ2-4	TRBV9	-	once	TGTGCCAGCAGCCCAGGGGAGGGCTGGGCCAAAAACATTCAGTACTTC	CASSPGEGWAKNIQYF
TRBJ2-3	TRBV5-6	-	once	TGTGCCAGCAGCTTACGGGGGGCAACAGATACGCAGTATTTT	CASSLRGATDTQYF
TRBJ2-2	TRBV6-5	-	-	TGTGCCAGCAGTTACCAGGGAGGCAACACCGGGGAGCTGTTTTTT	CASSYQGGNTGELFF
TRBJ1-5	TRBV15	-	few	TGTGCCACCAGCTACAGTTATAGCAATCAGCCCCAGCATTTT	CATSYSYSNQPQHF
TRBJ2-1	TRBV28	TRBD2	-	TGTGCCAGCAGTTTTTGGGGGGGCTCCTACAATGAGCAGTTCTTC	CASSFWGGSYNEQFF
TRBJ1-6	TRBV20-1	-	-	TGCAGTGCTAGTAGCGCGGGTACTAATTCACCCCTCCACTTT	CSASSAGTNSPLHF
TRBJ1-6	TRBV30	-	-	TGTGCCTGGAGCCGACAGGCAGGGTATGGTTCACCCCTCCACTTT	CAWSRQAGYGSPLHF
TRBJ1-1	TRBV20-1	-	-	TGCAGTGCTAGTCGGGGCAGGGAAGGGGGTTTCTTT	CSASRGREGGFF
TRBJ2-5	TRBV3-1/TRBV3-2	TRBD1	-	TGTGCCAGCACCCGGACAGGGGTAGAAGAGACCCAGTACTTC	CASTRTGVEETQYF
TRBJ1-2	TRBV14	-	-	TGTGCCAGCAGCCAAGATAGGCTGCAGGTCTATGGCTACACCTTC	CASSQDRLQVYGYTF
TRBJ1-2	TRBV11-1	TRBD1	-	TGTGCCAGCAGCTGGGGACAGGGGTTGGATGGCTACACCTTC	CASSWGQGLDGYTF
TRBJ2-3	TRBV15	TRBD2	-	TGTGCCACCAGCAGAACTAGCGGGACCACAGATACGCAGTATTTT	CATSRTSGTTDTQYF
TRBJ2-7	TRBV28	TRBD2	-	TGTGCCACTACTCTAAACCGGGGGGTCTACGAGCAGTACTTC	CATTLNRGVYEQYF
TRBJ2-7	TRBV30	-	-	TGTGCCTGGATCCAGGGTTACGAGCAGTACTTC	CAWIQGYEQYF
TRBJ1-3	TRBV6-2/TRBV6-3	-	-	TGTGCCAGCAGTTACAGTAGGAGCTCTGGAAACACCATATATTTT	CASSYSRSSGNTIYF
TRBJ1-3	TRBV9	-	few	TGTGCCAGCAGCGTCTCGGGCTCTGGAAACACCATATATTTT	CASSVSGSGNTIYF
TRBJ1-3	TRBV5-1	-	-	TGCGCCAGCAGCCCGGAAGGGGCAGGCTCTGGAAACACCATATATTTT	CASSPEGAGSGNTIYF
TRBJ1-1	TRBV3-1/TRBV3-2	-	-	TGTGCCAGCAGCCAAGACTCCAGTACCACTGAAGCTTTCTTT	CASSQDSSTTEAFF
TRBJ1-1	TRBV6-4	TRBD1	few	TGTGCCAACCCTCCGGGACAGGGGTTGGTCACTGAAGCTTTCTTT	CANPPGQGLVTEAFF
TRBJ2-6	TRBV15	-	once	TGTGCCACCAGCAGACCATTGGGGCCGTCGCCCGGGGCCAACGTCCTGACTTTC	CATSRPLGPSPGANVLTF
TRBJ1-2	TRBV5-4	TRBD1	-	TGTGCCAGCAGGGAGGGGGCGGTTTCTAACTATGGCTACACCTTC	CASREGAVSNYGYTF
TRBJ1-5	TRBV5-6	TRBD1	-	TGTGCCAGCAGCTTTAGGGGGACAGGGGCGGTTAATCAGCCCCAGCATTTT	CASSFRGTGAVNQPQHF
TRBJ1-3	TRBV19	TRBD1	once	TGTGCCAGTAGCCTGGGACAGGTAACTGGAAACACCATATATTTT	CASSLGQVTGNTIYF
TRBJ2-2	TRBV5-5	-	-	TGTGCCAGCAGCTTGGTTAGCGGTAGGAACACCGGGGAGCTGTTTTTT	CASSLVSGRNTGELFF
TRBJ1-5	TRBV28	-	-	TGTGCCAGCAGTCACAGGGATAGCAATCAGCCCCAGCATTTT	CASSHRDSNQPQHF
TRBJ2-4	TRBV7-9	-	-	TGTGCCAGCACCAAATTGGCGGGGTTTCCCCTCTTC	CASTKLAGFPLF
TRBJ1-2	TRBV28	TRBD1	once	TGTGCCAGCAGTTTCGGGGGACAGGGCTTTGGCTACACCTTC	CASSFGGQGFGYTF
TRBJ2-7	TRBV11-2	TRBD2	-	TGTGCCAGCTCCTCACTAGCGGGGTTGTTCGAGCAGTACTTC	CASSSLAGLFEQYF
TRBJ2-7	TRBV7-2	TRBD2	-	TGTGCCAGCAGTTTCACTAGCGGGAGTACGTACGAGCAGTACTTC	CASSFTSGSTYEQYF
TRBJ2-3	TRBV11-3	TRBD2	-	TGTGCCAGCAGCTCGGGAGGGTGGACTAGCGGGACAGATACGCAGTATTTT	CASSSGGWTSGTDTQYF
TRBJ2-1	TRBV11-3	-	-	TGTGCCAGCAGCTTAGATCCCCAGGGAAATGAGCAGTTCTTC	CASSLDPQGNEQFF
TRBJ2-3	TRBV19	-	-	TGTGCCAGTAGCGAGGACGGGGGGCGGGTAGATACGCAGTATTTT	CASSEDGGRVDTQYF
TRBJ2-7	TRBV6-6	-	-	TGTGCCAGCAGTTTTCTACCGGGACAAGTTTACGAGCAGTACTTC	CASSFLPGQVYEQYF
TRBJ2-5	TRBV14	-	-	TGTGCCAGCAGCCAAGCAACCGGGTCACAAGAGACCCAGTACTTC	CASSQATGSQETQYF
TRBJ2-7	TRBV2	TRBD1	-	TGTGCCAGCAGGAAAGGACAGGGCGCCTACGAGCAGTACTTC	CASRKGQGAYEQYF
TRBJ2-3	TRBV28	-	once	TGTGCCAGCAGGGCCAAAGCGCGCCGCACAGATACGCAGTATTTT	CASRAKARRTDTQYF
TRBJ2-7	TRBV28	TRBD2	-	TGTGCCACCACTACCGGGGGGGCCTACGAGCAGTACTTC	CATTTGGAYEQYF